These 10 T cell receptor beta chains came from one sample sequenced in a study of shared clonotypes between healthy human individuals. TCRdb's copy holds only in-frame clones and misses some; the assay was immunoSEQ multiplex PCR. This sample has approximately 400,000 clones, with about 96% found just once. Sequencing used memory CD8+ T cells sorted from blood. The sample's subset: CD45RO+ cells pooled with CCR7-negative TemRA cells. The receptors shown here come from a man aged 25 to 45 in good health.

The gene calls are TRBV28 and TRBJ2-7; maybe TRBD1 (5 bases). V lost 5 bases, J lost 0 bases, and 11 bases lay in between. CDR3 length: 14 amino acids. Germline assignment: CDR1 MDHEN and CDR2 SYDVKM. For the CDR3, the DNA is TGTGCCAGCAGTCCAGGGTCCCTCTCCTACGAGCAGTACTTC. Translating gives CASSPGSLSYEQYF. Full variable domain (outside the CDR3, taken from reference TRBV28 and TRBJ2-7): DVKVTQSSRYLVKRTGEKVFLECVQDMDHENMFWYRQDPGLGLRLIYFSYDVKMKEKGDIPEGYSVSREKKERFSLILESASTNQTSMYLCASSPGSLSYEQYFGPGTRLTVT.

This chain connects TRBV5-4 to TRBJ2-1; D is unclear. Deletions cut 0 bases from V and 5 bases from J, with 12 bases between. CDR3 length equals 15 residues. Germline CDR1 SGHNT, CDR2 YYREEE (reference sequence). The CDR3 DNA follows: TGTGCCAGCAGCTTGGGGCGTAAACTGGACAATGAGCAGTTCTTC. It translates to CASSLGRKLDNEQFF.

The V and J genes are TRBV4-2 and TRBJ2-7; 8 bases fit TRBD2. Germline loops: CDR1 LGHNA, CDR2 YNFKEQ. The CDR3 consists of 16 residues. V lost 0 bases and J lost 2; bases outside the gene matches: 6. CDR3 region: CASSQDHTSGPYEQYF. CDR3 DNA: TGTGCCAGCAGCCAAGATCATACTAGCGGTCCCTACGAGCAGTACTTC.

The chain carries TRBV7-8 and TRBJ2-7; 9 bases agree with TRBD1. The CDR3 covers 15 residues. V was pared by 8 bases and J by 5 bases, with 13 bases of the junction left unmatched. The V gene's germline CDR1 is SGHVS and CDR2 FQNEAQ. CDR3 coding DNA: TGTGCCAGCCTACTAGGTGGGACAGGGAGTCACGAGCAGTACTTC. It specifies CASLLGGTGSHEQYF.

The table lists this clone with a count of one. CDR3 amino acids: CASSRPIEAKQYF. The CDR3 DNA is TGCGCCAGCAGTCGTCCGATCGAGGCGAAGCAGTACTTC. The chain carries TRBV23-1 and TRBJ2-7; D ambiguous. TRBV23-1 is flagged as an ORF with uncertain function. Deletions cut 4 bases from V and 8 bases from J, with 15 bases between. The CDR3 has 13 residues.

The chain combines TRBV30 with TRBJ2-3, with 8 bases identical to TRBD2. This CDR3 region has 16 residues. Germline values: CDR1 GTSNPN, CDR2 SVGIG (reference sequence). J lost 1 base, V lost 2 bases, and 8 bases had no gene match. The CDR3 here is CAWSPLAGGGTDTQYF. As DNA, the CDR3 is TGTGCCTGGAGTCCCCTAGCCGGGGGGGGCACAGATACGCAGTATTTT.

CDR3 coding DNA: TGTGCCAGCTCGTCTCCCGGGACAGGAGCTTTCTTT. This sequence encodes CASSSPGTGAFF. This chain joins TRBV18 and TRBJ1-1; 8 bases agree with TRBD1. Germline V gives CDR1 KGHSH, CDR2 LQKENI. The V gene end was trimmed by 6 bases and the J gene end by 10 bases; junction bases not matched to a gene: 7. The CDR3 length is 12 residues. The whole variable domain, remainder taken from reference TRBV18 and TRBJ1-1, is NAGVMQNPRHLVRRRGQEARLRCSPMKGHSHVYWYRQLPEEGLKFMVYLQKENIIDESGMPKERFSAEFPKEGPSILRIQQVVRGDSAAYFCASSSPGTGAFFGQGTRLTVV.

The sample holds one count of this clone. CDR3 sequence (DNA): TGTGCCAGCACCTGGGACAGGGCAGATACGCAGTATTTT. This gives the protein CASTWDRADTQYF. The chain links TRBV5-6 to TRBJ2-3; 9 bases are a match to TRBD1. CDR3 length: 13 residues. V gave up 6 bases and J gave up 4 bases; unmatched junction bases: 3. Germline V gives CDR1 SGHDT, CDR2 YYEEEE.

The CDR3 protein is CASSHPALTDTQYF. CDR3 coding DNA: TGTGCCAGCAGCCATCCGGCACTGACAGATACGCAGTATTTT. The rearrangement joins TRBV14 to TRBJ2-3; no reliable D call. Trimming took 3 bases from V and 3 from J, leaving 10 bases between them. The CDR3 has 14 amino acids. CDR1 is SGHDN and CDR2 is FVKESK in the germline V gene.

This sequence joins TRBV20-1 and TRBJ2-7; maybe TRBD2 (5 bases). Germline V gene lookup returns CDR1 DFQATT and CDR2 SNEGSKA (reference sequence). This CDR3 is 11 amino acids long. The germline V and J ends were trimmed by 0 bases and 6 bases, with 6 bases remaining between them. CDR3 protein: CSARESGEQYF. CDR3 nucleotide sequence: TGCAGTGCTAGAGAGAGCGGCGAGCAGTACTTC.